This T cell receptor (beta chain) was sequenced during a study of cytomegalovirus exposure and HLA in healthy donors. Study-wide background: When fewer than 400 donors were genotyped, roughly 82% of them were found to fall in the Caucasian-associated ancestry cluster. General study findings and limits: In a later analysis, donors in an Asian-associated ancestry cluster reportedly had fewer N-insertions in productive TCRs than the cohort mean. Later work showed greater clonal expansion in HLA-associated TCR beta chains than in equally common others.

About this clone: The antigen remains unidentified.

J was trimmed by 10 bases and V by 1 base; bases with no gene match: 8. The length of the CDR3 is 16 residues. CDR1 is MGHRA, CDR2 YSYEKL, per germline. PCR amplification relied on 60 Vbeta primers (plus 13 Jbeta primers). Clones were read by immunoSEQ multiplex PCR, and TCRdb kept only the in-frame ones, dropping some. The sample records 100,000 to 120,000 clones, about 79% being singletons. Sequencing was done on a sample of PBMCs. The clonotype was recovered from a woman aged 18-29 years in good health and CMV-seronegative. This chain links TRBV4-1 with TRBJ1-6; 9 nucleotides align to TRBD1. The CDR3 loop is CASSQVKGQGQSPLHF. The CDR3 DNA reads as TGCGCCAGCAGCCAAGTGAAGGGACAGGGTCAATCACCCCTCCACTTT.